Each of the 22 T cell receptor beta chains below was sequenced from the same sample in a study of cytomegalovirus exposure and HLA in healthy donors. PCR used 60 Vbeta primers and 13 Jbeta primers. Here immunoSEQ multiplex PCR was the method, and the copy in TCRdb shows in-frame clones only, minus some. Among roughly 67,000 clones listed, just under 80% were seen once. The sample taken for sequencing was PBMCs. Receptors were obtained from a man aged 35 to 55 in good health and CMV-seronegative.

V is TRBV5-4 and J is TRBJ2-3; TRBD2 aligns across 9 bases. Germline CDR1 and CDR2: SGHNT and YYREEE (reference sequence). Trimming took 4 bases from V and 8 from J; bases not matched to a gene: 8. The CDR3 runs to 14 residues. The CDR3 here is CASSPGGGERTQYF. As DNA, the CDR3 is TGTGCCAGCAGCCCTGGCGGGGGGGAGCGTACGCAGTATTTT.

V usage is TRBV19 and J usage is TRBJ2-5; D remains unclear. Trimming stripped 7 bases from V and 5 bases from J, with 8 bases between. This CDR3 contains 11 residues. Germline V gene sequence: CDR1 LNHDA, CDR2 SQIVND (reference sequence). The CDR3 region is CASKERETQYF. The CDR3 coding sequence is TGTGCCAGTAAAGAGAGGGAGACCCAGTACTTC.

The rearrangement uses TRBV4-2 and TRBJ1-6; D is undetermined. V was cut by 1 base and J by 9 bases, with 16 bases left in between. This CDR3 contains 16 residues. Germline-derived CDR1 and CDR2 are LGHNA and YNFKEQ. CDR3 in DNA: TGTGCCAGCAGCCAAGTCGACAATCCCAACATTTCACCCCTCCACTTT. Residues: CASSQVDNPNISPLHF.

The chain uses TRBV5-1 and TRBJ2-3; D gene unclear. CDR3 length: 12 residues. In germline, CDR1 is SGHRS, CDR2 YFSETQ. V lost 2 bases to trimming and J lost 1 base, with 2 bases between them. The DNA of the CDR3 is TGCGCCAGCAGCTTCGGCACAGATACGCAGTATTTT. It codes for CASSFGTDTQYF. Drawing the rest from reference TRBV5-1 and TRBJ2-3, the complete variable domain is KAGVTQTPRYLIKTRGQQVTLSCSPISGHRSVSWYQQTPGQGLQFLFEYFSETQRNKGNFPGRFSGRQFSNSRSEMNVSTLELGDSALYLCASSFGTDTQYFGPGTRLTVL.

The chain links TRBV7-8 to TRBJ2-1; 15 nucleotides line up with TRBD2. Germline CDR1 and CDR2: SGHVS and FQNEAQ. The CDR3 extends over 17 amino acids. Trimming cost V 3 bases and J 2 bases; bases outside gene matches: 2. CDR3 DNA: TGTGCCAGCAGCTTGTGGACTAGCGGGGGGGCCTACAATGAGCAGTTCTTC. As protein: CASSLWTSGGAYNEQFF.

The V and J genes are TRBV7-6 and TRBJ2-7; 11 bases agree with TRBD2. There are 15 residues in the CDR3. Per the germline V gene, CDR1 is SGHVS and CDR2 is FNYEAQ. J gave up 9 bases and V 5 bases, and 12 bases lay outside the gene matches. The CDR3 reads CASSASSGGKTGQYF. CDR3 nucleotides: TGTGCCAGCAGCGCGTCTAGCGGGGGGAAAACCGGGCAGTACTTC.

The J gene is TRBJ1-1, the V gene TRBV6-6; D is ambiguous. This CDR3 spans 14 amino acids. CDR1 and CDR2 (germline): MNHNY, SVGAGI (reference sequence). V lost 8 bases to trimming and J lost 0 bases, with 13 bases between them. The CDR3 DNA sequence: TGTGCCAGCTCTAGCAGTGTTATGAACACTGAAGCTTTCTTT. Amino acid sequence: CASSSSVMNTEAFF.

V usage is TRBV5-8 and J usage is TRBJ2-3; 8 bases map to TRBD1. Germline V gives CDR1 SGHTS, CDR2 YDEGEE. Trimming cost V 5 bases and J 1 base; bases outside gene matches: 3. The CDR3 extends over 14 amino acids. The CDR3 nucleotides read TGTGCCAGCAGACTGGGACAGGGCACAGATACGCAGTATTTT. It yields the protein CASRLGQGTDTQYF.

The chain combines TRBV2 with TRBJ2-1; 12 nucleotides match TRBD2. The CDR3 consists of 14 residues. V was pared by 4 bases and J by 7 bases, with 2 bases of the junction left unmatched. Germline V gene lookup returns CDR1 SNHLY and CDR2 FYNNEI. CDR3 sequence (DNA): TGTGCCAGCAGTGGACTAGCGGGAGTGAATGAGCAGTTCTTC. Translating it yields CASSGLAGVNEQFF.

The J gene is TRBJ2-5, the V gene TRBV11-2; 10 bases fit TRBD2. The CDR3 runs to 18 residues. V dropped 5 bases and J dropped 7; count of bases not matched to a gene: 19. CDR1 is SGHAT, CDR2 FQNNGV, per germline. DNA of the CDR3: TGTGCCAGCAGCGTTCGGGCTAGCGGGAGATACGTTCGGGGGACCCAGTACTTC. Translation gives CASSVRASGRYVRGTQYF.

In its sample, this clone was seen once. V is TRBV19 and J is TRBJ1-2; weak D call: TRBD1 (6 bases). CDR3 length: 15 amino acids. Germline lookup yields CDR1 LNHDA and CDR2 SQIVND (reference sequence). V was pared by 6 bases and J by 4 bases, with 18 bases between. In DNA form, the CDR3 reads TGTGCCAGTAGGTCTCATGGGGGCGAGGGCTATGGCTACACCTTC. Translating it yields CASRSHGGEGYGYTF.

DNA for the CDR3: TGTGCCAGCAGCTTATCGGGATATGAGCAGTTCTTC. Its translation: CASSLSGYEQFF. The V gene is TRBV7-6, the J gene TRBJ2-1; possible D gene TRBD2, 5 bases. CDR3 length: 12 amino acids. Germline CDR1 is SGHVS and CDR2 is FNYEAQ. The germline V and J ends were trimmed by 2 bases and 8 bases, with 7 bases remaining between them. The whole variable domain, remainder taken from reference TRBV7-6 and TRBJ2-1, is GAGVSQSPRYKVTKRGQDVALRCDPISGHVSLYWYRQALGQGPEFLTYFNYEAQQDKSGLPNDRFSAERPEGSISTLTIQRTEQRDSAMYRCASSLSGYEQFFGPGTRLTVL.

This chain joins TRBV5-1 and TRBJ2-1; 15 nucleotides match TRBD2. The trim removed 4 bases at V and 7 bases at J, leaving 6 bases unmatched. This CDR3 contains 16 residues. Per germline, CDR1 SGHRS and CDR2 YFSETQ. This CDR3 is CASSPTGTSGGNEQFF. CDR3 bases: TGCGCCAGCAGCCCGACAGGGACTAGCGGGGGGAATGAGCAGTTCTTC.

This clone was seen more than once but under ten times. The rearrangement links TRBV5-1 to TRBJ2-7; a possible D gene is TRBD2 (5 bases). The germline V gene has CDR1 SGHRS and CDR2 YFSETQ. Trimming left V 5 bases short and J 4 bases short, with 13 bases between. This CDR3 comprises 13 residues. The CDR3 loop reads CASSSTIPYEQYF. The CDR3 DNA reads TGCGCCAGCAGTTCGACTATCCCGTACGAGCAGTACTTC.

The chain has TRBV5-1 and TRBJ2-3; 15 positions agree with TRBD2. The ends lost 4 bases at V and 3 bases at J; junction bases unmatched: 3. Looked up from germline, CDR1 is SGHRS and CDR2 is YFSETQ. This CDR3 contains 16 residues. DNA for the CDR3: TGCGCCAGCAGCCGAGGGACTAGCGGGAGGACAGATACGCAGTATTTT. Protein sequence: CASSRGTSGRTDTQYF.

V usage is TRBV14 and J usage is TRBJ1-2, with D perhaps TRBD1 (6 bases). CDR1 SGHDN and CDR2 FVKESK come from the germline V gene. The CDR3 extends over 14 amino acids. The germline V and J ends were trimmed by 1 base and 8 bases, with 14 bases remaining between them. The CDR3 loop reads CASSQAGAGVGYTF. The CDR3 DNA is TGTGCCAGCAGCCAAGCTGGGGCAGGGGTGGGCTACACCTTC.

The V call is TRBV7-2, the J call TRBJ1-1; 11 positions agree with TRBD1. The germline V gene has CDR1 SGHTA and CDR2 FQGNSA. The trim removed 3 bases at V and 5 bases at J, leaving 2 bases unmatched. This CDR3 contains 14 residues. The CDR3, as DNA: TGTGCCAGCAGCTTGGACAGGGGGCAAACTGAAGCTTTCTTT. It translates to CASSLDRGQTEAFF.

V usage is TRBV2 and J usage is TRBJ2-1, with 8 bases identical to TRBD2. CDR3 length: 12 residues. Germline CDR1 SNHLY, CDR2 FYNNEI. Losses at the gene ends were 11 bases for V and 8 bases for J; bases not matched to a gene: 8. The CDR3 protein is CAHGGGPDEQFF. CDR3 nucleotide sequence: TGTGCCCACGGGGGGGGTCCTGATGAGCAGTTCTTC.

This clone was seen a few times. J is TRBJ2-2 and V is TRBV5-7; D is possibly TRBD2 (6 bases). TRBV5-7 is noted as an ORF with a role that remains uncertain. V shed 4 bases and J shed 5 bases, with 21 bases lying between them. This CDR3 comprises 17 residues. Here the CDR3 reads CASSPKGTPGRTGELFF. In DNA form, the CDR3 reads TGTGCCAGCAGCCCTAAGGGGACGCCTGGGAGGACCGGGGAGCTGTTTTTT.

The J gene is TRBJ2-6, the V gene TRBV27; 9 nucleotides agree with TRBD1. This CDR3 region has 17 residues. Per the germline V gene, CDR1 is MNHEY and CDR2 is SMNVEV (reference sequence). V shed 4 bases, J shed 0 bases, and the junction held 4 bases outside the gene matches. In DNA, the CDR3 is TGTGCCAGCAGTTCACAGGGGGCGTCCTCTGGGGCCAACGTCCTGACTTTC. Its translation: CASSSQGASSGANVLTF.

The rearrangement joins TRBV21-1 to TRBJ2-7; TRBD1 was called by the table and not checked on the DNA. TRBV21-1 is assigned pseudogene status. The CDR3 is made up of 14 amino acids. The CDR3: CASSKRQGSSEQYF. As DNA, the CDR3 is TGTGCCAGCAGCAAACGGCAGGGTTCTTCCGAGCAGTACTTC.

This clone was picked up a small number of times. This sequence joins TRBV4-1 and TRBJ1-5; the D gene is possibly TRBD1 (5 bases). This CDR3 spans 16 amino acids. CDR1 is MGHRA and CDR2 is YSYEKL in the germline V gene. Trimming cost V 0 bases and J 4 bases, with 13 bases left between them. As DNA, the CDR3 is TGCGCCAGCAGCCAAGATGGGGGACTGGGGAATCAGCCCCAGCATTTT. Translating it yields CASSQDGGLGNQPQHF.